This T cell receptor (beta chain) stems from a study of T cells after yellow fever vaccination. Points from the study as a whole: In FACS-sorted repertoires, abundant clonotypes from the bulk population could appear as contaminants.

TCRdb itself ran the 5' RACE reads through MiXCR, one entry per CDR3 protein. This table holds about 85,000 distinct CDR3 sequences, 10% to 15% found once. Germline V gives CDR1 SGHKS, CDR2 YYEKEE (reference sequence). This CDR3 is 15 amino acids long. Trimming cost V 1 base and J 3 bases; bases outside gene matches: 7. This clonotype was picked up a small number of times. The specimen comprised CD8+ T cells not binding an NS4B(214-222) dextramer, sorted from PBMCs, sampled approximately 22 days after the first yellow fever vaccination. The chain employs TRBV5-5 and TRBJ2-7; TRBD2 matches 7 bases. The receptor's source is a man aged 18 to 30 who received the YFV17D yellow fever vaccine. DNA for the CDR3: TGTGCCAGCAGCTTGATACTAGCGTTTGGCTACGAGCAGTACTTC. Translation gives CASSLILAFGYEQYF.